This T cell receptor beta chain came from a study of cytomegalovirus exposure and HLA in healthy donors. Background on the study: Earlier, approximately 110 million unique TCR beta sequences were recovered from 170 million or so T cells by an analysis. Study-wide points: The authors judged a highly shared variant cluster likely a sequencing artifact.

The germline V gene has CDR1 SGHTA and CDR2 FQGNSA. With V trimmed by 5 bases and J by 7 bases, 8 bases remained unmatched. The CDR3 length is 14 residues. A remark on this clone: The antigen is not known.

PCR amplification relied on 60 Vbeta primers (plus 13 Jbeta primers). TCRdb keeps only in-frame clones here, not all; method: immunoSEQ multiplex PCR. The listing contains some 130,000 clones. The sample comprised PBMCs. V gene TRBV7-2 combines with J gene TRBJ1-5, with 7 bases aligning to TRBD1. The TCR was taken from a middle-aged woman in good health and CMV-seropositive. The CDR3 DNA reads TGTGCCAGCAGCCCCGACAGGGAATGGCAGCCCCAGCATTTT. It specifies CASSPDREWQPQHF. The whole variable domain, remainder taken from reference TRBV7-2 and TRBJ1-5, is GAGVSQSPSNKVTEKGKDVELRCDPISGHTALYWYRQSLGQGLEFLIYFQGNSAPDKSGLPSDRFSAERTGGSVSTLTIQRTQQEDSAVYLCASSPDREWQPQHFGDGTRLSIL.